The 28 T cell receptor beta chains below come from one sample, sequenced in a study of blood T cell repertoires in COVID-19. Here immunoSEQ multiplex PCR was the method, and the copy in TCRdb shows in-frame clones only, minus some. The sample contains approximately 300,000 clones, 70% to 85% of which appear only once. The sequenced sample consisted of peripheral blood. These TCRs come from a human donor with COVID-19, enrolled during active disease. The donor label of this sample is uncertain.

V usage is TRBV5-4 and J usage is TRBJ2-2; a possible D gene is TRBD2 (6 bases). Germline V gene sequence: CDR1 SGHNT, CDR2 YYREEE (reference sequence). The CDR3 is 15 residues long. Trimming left V 3 bases short and J 6 bases short, with 15 bases between. CDR3 loop: CASSSPGRASGELFF. The CDR3 bases are TGTGCCAGCAGCTCCCCCGGGAGAGCCTCCGGGGAGCTGTTTTTT.

In this sample, this clone turned up once. The chain joins TRBV19 to TRBJ1-5; 9 bases fit TRBD1. Germline assignment: CDR1 LNHDA and CDR2 SQIVND (reference sequence). The V segment lost 9 bases and the J segment 1 base; nucleotides outside the gene matches: 4. CDR3 size: 14 residues. For the CDR3, the DNA is TGTGCCAGCTCCGGGACAGGGAGCAATCAGCCCCAGCATTTT. Translation: CASSGTGSNQPQHF.

This sequence joins TRBV19 and TRBJ2-2; 10 nucleotides match TRBD2. Per germline, CDR1 LNHDA and CDR2 SQIVND (reference sequence). There are 18 residues in the CDR3. The junction had 8 bases not matched to a gene; V was cut back by 4 bases and J by 0 bases. The CDR3 DNA is TGTGCCAGTAGTACGTGGCTAGCGGGAGATACGAACACCGGGGAGCTGTTTTTT. Translated, it gives CASSTWLAGDTNTGELFF.

The chain carries TRBV5-1 and TRBJ2-7; D not resolved. Trimming shortened V by 0 bases and J by 5 bases, and 6 bases separated the two germline ends. Germline lookup yields CDR1 SGHRS and CDR2 YFSETQ. This CDR3 is built from 12 residues. CDR3 in DNA: TGCGCCAGCAGCTTGGTCTTCGACGAGCAGTACTTC. Amino acid sequence: CASSLVFDEQYF. Together with reference TRBV5-1 and TRBJ2-7, the CDR3 gives the full variable domain: KAGVTQTPRYLIKTRGQQVTLSCSPISGHRSVSWYQQTPGQGLQFLFEYFSETQRNKGNFPGRFSGRQFSNSRSEMNVSTLELGDSALYLCASSLVFDEQYFGPGTRLTVT.

The rearrangement uses TRBV10-2 and TRBJ1-5; 9 bases fit TRBD1. Germline lookup yields CDR1 WSHSY and CDR2 SAAADI. V was pared by 6 bases and J by 2 bases, with 5 bases of the junction left unmatched. This CDR3 is 15 amino acids long. As DNA, the CDR3 is TGCGCCAGCAGACAGGGGGCGATGGGCAATCAGCCCCAGCATTTT. Translation: CASRQGAMGNQPQHF.

For this clone: The junction shows a germline mismatch at one end, possibly a read error. This CDR3 is CASSGQYNSEAFF. The CDR3 DNA sequence: TGTGCCAGTAGCGGACAGTATAACAGTGAAGCTTTCTTT. The chain recombines TRBV19 with TRBJ1-1; tentatively, D is TRBD1 (6 bases). This CDR3 comprises 13 residues. The germline V gene encodes CDR1 LNHDA and CDR2 SQIVND (reference sequence).

V and J are TRBV3-1 (or the pseudogene TRBV3-2) and TRBJ2-2; 7 nucleotides match TRBD1. From germline, CDR1 is LGHDT and CDR2 YNNKEL (reference sequence). After removal of 3 bases from V and 8 bases from J, the junction contained 3 bases not matched to a gene. CDR3 length equals 13 residues. The CDR3 DNA is TGTGCCAGCAGCCACCGACAGGGTGGGGAGCTGTTTTTT. This encodes CASSHRQGGELFF.

The V gene is TRBV28, the J gene TRBJ1-3; a possible D gene is TRBD1 (6 bases). Trimming pared 8 bases from V and 5 bases from J, leaving 19 bases between. Germline V gene lookup returns CDR1 MDHEN and CDR2 SYDVKM. CDR3 length: 15 residues. The CDR3 bases are TGTGCCAGCTCAGATATCGGGGGGGGCAGAAACACCATATATTTT. It translates to CASSDIGGGRNTIYF.

The gene calls are TRBV19 and TRBJ1-1; D perhaps matches TRBD1 (5 bases). Germline assignment: CDR1 LNHDA and CDR2 SQIVND (reference sequence). The CDR3 is made up of 14 amino acids. Between the trimmed V and J ends, which lost 7 bases and 1 base, there was a span of 13 bases. The CDR3 is CASTYRQRNTEAFF. The CDR3 DNA follows: TGTGCCAGTACCTACCGACAGAGGAACACTGAAGCTTTCTTT.

This clone came up a few times. The chain couples TRBV11-3 to TRBJ1-1; D is uncertain. This CDR3 region has 14 residues. V was cut by 1 base and J by 3 bases, with 9 bases left in between. Germline CDR1 and CDR2: SGHNT and YENEEA. CDR3 protein: CASSLGGRDTEAFF. CDR3 sequence (DNA): TGTGCCAGCAGCTTAGGAGGGAGGGACACTGAAGCTTTCTTT.

In this sample, this clone turned up once. The chain uses TRBV20-1 and TRBJ2-7; 8 bases align to TRBD2. Germline V gene sequence: CDR1 DFQATT, CDR2 SNEGSKA (reference sequence). The CDR3 is 14 amino acids. The junction had 10 bases not matched to a gene; V was cut back by 3 bases and J by 6 bases. The DNA for the CDR3 is TGCAGTGCTAGTGAGGGGCGGCTAGCGGGCGAGCAGTACTTC. Its protein product is CSASEGRLAGEQYF.

The V and J genes are TRBV5-1 and TRBJ2-1; TRBD2 matches at 14 bases. The J segment lost 9 bases and the V segment lost 3 bases, leaving 11 bases of the junction unmatched. Germline loops: CDR1 SGHRS, CDR2 YFSETQ. The CDR3 length is 17 residues. The CDR3 DNA follows: TGCGCCAGCAGCTCAACCGGGGGGACTAGCGGGAGAGGTGAGCAGTTCTTC. This translates into CASSSTGGTSGRGEQFF.

The chain links TRBV7-3 to TRBJ1-1; unclear D gene. Germline CDR1 SGHTA, CDR2 FQGTGA. Between the trimmed V and J ends, which lost 4 bases and 6 bases, there was a span of 18 bases. The CDR3 extends over 15 amino acids. CDR3: CASSSRTGEWAEAFF. The CDR3 DNA sequence: TGTGCCAGCAGCTCCCGGACGGGAGAATGGGCTGAAGCTTTCTTT.

The V and J genes are TRBV6-1 and TRBJ1-5; TRBD1 matches at 7 bases. After removal of 0 bases from V and 2 bases from J, the junction contained 13 bases not matched to a gene. The CDR3 has 19 residues. The germline V gene encodes CDR1 MNHNS and CDR2 SASEGT. CDR3 nucleotide sequence: TGTGCCAGCAGTGAAGCGGGGAACAGGGGTGGGGGAGGCAATCAGCCCCAGCATTTT. Encoded protein: CASSEAGNRGGGGNQPQHF.

This clone came up a few times. The chain combines TRBV24-1 with TRBJ2-1, with D tentatively TRBD2 (5 bases). Trimming stripped 3 bases from V and 7 bases from J, with 12 bases between. Germline V gene sequence: CDR1 KGHDR, CDR2 SFDVKD. The CDR3 is made up of 14 amino acids. CDR3 nucleotides: TGTGCCACCAGTGATCGGACTCAGGTTAATGAGCAGTTCTTC. Translation: CATSDRTQVNEQFF.

This rearrangement joins TRBV14 to TRBJ2-7; TRBD2 matches 9 bases. The CDR3 contains 15 residues. V shed 3 bases, J shed 4 bases, and the junction held 7 bases outside the gene matches. Per germline, CDR1 SGHDN and CDR2 FVKESK. CDR3 coding DNA: TGTGCCAGCAGCCAGGGTAGCGGGAGTTTTTACGAGCAGTACTTC. As protein: CASSQGSGSFYEQYF.

In DNA form, the CDR3 reads TGTGCCAGCACCGGCGGGGGGGCCACTGAAGCTTTCTTT. Translated, it gives CASTGGGATEAFF. V gene TRBV6-6 combines with J gene TRBJ1-1; D perhaps matches TRBD1 (6 bases). Germline-derived CDR1 and CDR2 are MNHNY and SVGAGI (reference sequence). The CDR3 length is 13 residues. V lost 7 bases and J 4 bases, leaving 13 bases between the germline ends.

This clone was seen a single time. The chain uses TRBV4-1 and TRBJ2-7; 14 bases are shared with TRBD2. V gave up 1 base and J gave up 4 bases; unmatched junction bases: 0. The CDR3 loop spans 15 amino acids. Germline values: CDR1 MGHRA, CDR2 YSYEKL. CDR3 DNA: TGCGCCAGCAGCCAAGGACTAGCGGGAGGGTACGAGCAGTACTTC. This encodes CASSQGLAGGYEQYF.

The chain uses TRBV9 and TRBJ2-7; TRBD2 matches 11 bases. V was pared by 3 bases and J by 5 bases, with 19 bases of the junction left unmatched. Germline V gives CDR1 SGDLS, CDR2 YYNGEE. This CDR3 spans 19 amino acids. The DNA for the CDR3 is TGTGCCAGCAGCGCCGGGACAAGAACTAGCGGGAGTCCTAGGAACGAGCAGTACTTC. It specifies CASSAGTRTSGSPRNEQYF. Drawing the rest from reference TRBV9 and TRBJ2-7, the complete variable domain is DSGVTQTPKHLITATGQRVTLRCSPRSGDLSVYWYQQSLDQGLQFLIQYYNGEERAKGNILERFSAQQFPDLHSELNLSSLELGDSALYFCASSAGTRTSGSPRNEQYFGPGTRLTVT.

The rearrangement links TRBV6-5 to TRBJ2-7; a possible D gene is TRBD2 (6 bases). The V end was cut by 1 base, the J end by 8 bases, with 9 bases between. Germline V CDR1 and CDR2: MNHEY, SVGAGI. The length of the CDR3 is 12 residues. In DNA, the CDR3 is TGTGCCAGCAGTTACTTGGGAGGTCAGCAGTACTTC. It specifies CASSYLGGQQYF.

V and J are TRBV5-1 and TRBJ1-4; possibly TRBD1 for D (5 bases). The CDR3 sequence is 16 residues long. The germline CDR1 and CDR2 sequences are SGHRS and YFSETQ. V was trimmed by 0 bases and J by 0 bases, leaving 9 bases between them. In nucleotides, the CDR3 is TGCGCCAGCAGCTTGGCAGGGTCGGCAACTAATGAAAAACTGTTTTTT. Translating it yields CASSLAGSATNEKLFF.

Concerning this clone itself: Germline is not matched at one junction end, which may reflect a read error. The chain recombines TRBV5-1 with TRBJ1-4, with 9 bases matching TRBD1. The CDR3 is 15 amino acids. CDR1 is SGHRS, CDR2 YFSETQ, per germline. In DNA form, the CDR3 reads TGCGCCAGCAGCTTGGAAGACAGGGGGGATGACAAACTGTTTTTT. Translating it yields CASSLEDRGDDKLFF.

The chain links TRBV10-2 to TRBJ1-1; 10 nucleotides line up with TRBD1. CDR3 length equals 15 residues. Looked up from germline, CDR1 is WSHSY and CDR2 is SAAADI. V shed 6 bases and J 5 bases; nucleotides not matched to a gene: 9. CDR3 DNA: TGCGCCAGCAGAGCGACAGGGGGCGCGGGGACTGAAGCTTTCTTT. Its protein is CASRATGGAGTEAFF.

About this clone: Other DNA sequences of this sample code for an identical CDR3. The rearrangement links TRBV6-5 to TRBJ1-1, with a tentative D call TRBD1 (6 bases). The CDR3 contains 12 residues. With 7 bases removed from V and 0 bases from J, the gap between germline ends came to 6 bases. CDR1 is MNHEY, CDR2 SVGAGI, per germline. The CDR3 DNA sequence: TGTGCCAGCAAGGGGGTGAACACTGAAGCTTTCTTT. Its protein is CASKGVNTEAFF.

This rearrangement joins TRBV7-2 to TRBJ1-3; D is unresolved. The V gene lost 4 bases and the J gene lost 0 bases, with 13 bases spanning the gap. CDR3 length: 16 amino acids. Germline V gene data show CDR1 as SGHTA and CDR2 as FQGNSA. The CDR3 DNA is TGTGCCAGCAGCTCCAATGGAGGGAACTCTGGAAACACCATATATTTT. This gives the protein CASSSNGGNSGNTIYF.

The genes are TRBV30 and TRBJ2-5; 8 bases are shared with TRBD1. The CDR3 consists of 15 residues. Germline CDR1 reads GTSNPN; CDR2 reads SVGIG (reference sequence). V was pared by 4 bases and J by 4 bases, with 11 bases of the junction left unmatched. In DNA, the CDR3 is TGTGCCTGGACGTTAGGACAGGGTGATCCAGAGACCCAGTACTTC. Translating gives CAWTLGQGDPETQYF.

The V gene is TRBV7-9, the J gene TRBJ1-5; 9 positions agree with TRBD1. Per germline, CDR1 SEHNR and CDR2 FQNEAQ (reference sequence). The ends lost 3 bases at V and 0 bases at J; junction bases unmatched: 0. This CDR3 region has 15 residues. DNA of the CDR3: TGTGCCAGCAGCTTGGGACAGGGTAGCAATCAGCCCCAGCATTTT. It specifies CASSLGQGSNQPQHF.

V and J are TRBV11-1 and TRBJ1-2; no clear D gene. The germline V gene has CDR1 SGHAT and CDR2 FQDESV (reference sequence). The CDR3 extends over 13 amino acids. Trimming removed 0 bases from V and 3 bases from J, with 5 bases in between. This chain's CDR3 is CASSLASYYGYTF. The CDR3, as DNA: TGTGCCAGCAGCTTAGCCTCCTACTATGGCTACACCTTC.